These 14 T cell receptor beta chains share one sample of origin, sequenced in a study of T cell repertoires in cytomegalovirus infection. TCRdb re-called the reads through MiXCR, storing one row per CDR3 protein. The table lists hundreds of thousands of distinct CDR3 sequences, 15% to 20% of them singletons. The sequenced sample consisted of PBMCs. These receptors were obtained from a human donor in good health (CMV status not recorded). Some clones in this sample may be carry-over from other donors' samples.

The rearrangement joins TRBV5-1 to TRBJ2-7, with D perhaps matching TRBD1 (5 bases). The CDR3 covers 14 residues. Trimming stripped 4 bases from V and 2 bases from J, with 13 bases between. CDR1 and CDR2 (germline): SGHRS, YFSETQ. The CDR3 nucleotides are TGCGCCAGCAGCGCTCGGACAAGGGCCTACGAGCAGTACTTC. It yields the protein CASSARTRAYEQYF.

The genes are TRBV6-6 and TRBJ2-7, with a possible D match to TRBD1 (6 bases). V lost 4 bases and J lost 6, with 13 bases in between. Germline V gene sequence: CDR1 MNHNY, CDR2 SVGAGI (reference sequence). This CDR3 is 13 amino acids long. The chain's CDR3 is CASSSPGVAEQYF. CDR3 nucleotides: TGTGCCAGCAGTTCGCCAGGGGTTGCCGAGCAGTACTTC.

CDR3 DNA: TGTGCCAGCAGGTTTTCCCGGGGGCAAGGAAACACCATATATTTT. It encodes CASRFSRGQGNTIYF. This rearrangement joins TRBV2 to TRBJ1-3; the D gene is possibly TRBD1 (6 bases). The CDR3 covers 15 residues. Looked up from germline, CDR1 is SNHLY and CDR2 is FYNNEI. V was cut by 6 bases and J by 4 bases, with 16 bases left in between.

This clonotype was picked up a small number of times. The rearrangement joins TRBV12-3 or TRBV12-4 to TRBJ1-5, with D tentatively TRBD1 (6 bases). V lost 6 bases and J lost 6, with 15 bases in between. This CDR3 has 14 residues. CDR3 nucleotide sequence: TGTGCCAGCAGCCCGGGGGGGGGCACTCAGCCCCAGCATTTT. Protein: CASSPGGGTQPQHF.

The chain joins TRBV2 to TRBJ2-7; D possibly matches TRBD1 or TRBD2 (5 bases each). The CDR3 has 14 residues. Trimming stripped 8 bases from V and 2 bases from J, with 16 bases between. From germline, CDR1 is SNHLY and CDR2 FYNNEI. CDR3 loop: CASGKTGATYEQYF. Here the CDR3 DNA reads TGTGCCAGCGGGAAAACCGGGGCTACCTACGAGCAGTACTTC. Based on the CDR3 plus reference TRBV2 and TRBJ2-7, the full variable domain is EPEVTQTPSHQVTQMGQEVILRCVPISNHLYFYWYRQILGQKVEFLVSFYNNEISEKSEIFDDQFSVERPDGSNFTLKIRSTKLEDSAMYFCASGKTGATYEQYFGPGTRLTVT.

This clonotype was counted ten times or more. The V and J genes are TRBV28 and TRBJ1-2; no clear D gene. Looked up from germline, CDR1 is MDHEN and CDR2 is SYDVKM. CDR3 length: 14 amino acids. V lost 3 bases and J 4 bases, leaving 12 bases between the germline ends. As DNA, the CDR3 is TGTGCCAGCAGTTTGGAAAGGGAACTCTATGGCTACACCTTC. It yields the protein CASSLERELYGYTF.

This clonotype has at least ten counts. V gene TRBV7-3 combines with J gene TRBJ2-1; 11 nucleotides agree with TRBD2. CDR1 is SGHTA and CDR2 is FQGTGA in the germline V gene. The trim removed 1 base at V and 5 bases at J, leaving 10 bases unmatched. The CDR3 covers 18 residues. CDR3 coding DNA: TGTGCCAGCAGCTTAAGGGGTCTAGCGGGGGGCAACGACAATGAGCAGTTCTTC. Translating gives CASSLRGLAGGNDNEQFF.

Comments on this clonotype: Just one base apart from a much larger clone, this may be a read error. The chain carries TRBV4-3 and TRBJ1-4; no reliable D call. Germline V CDR1 and CDR2: LGHNA, YSLEER. The CDR3 is made up of 15 amino acids. The CDR3 is CASSQDFGGYEKLSF. The DNA of the CDR3 is TGCGCCAGCAGCCAAGATTTCGGAGGATATGAAAAACTGTCTTTT.

This clonotype has a handful of counts. The chain combines TRBV24-1 with TRBJ2-3; no reliable D call. Germline CDR1 KGHDR, CDR2 SFDVKD. Trimming stripped 5 bases from V and 0 bases from J, with 8 bases between. The CDR3 contains 14 residues. CDR3: CATSVALSTDTQYF. The CDR3 DNA sequence: TGTGCCACCAGTGTCGCGCTGAGCACAGATACGCAGTATTTT.

This clonotype was counted many times. The genes are TRBV5-4 and TRBJ2-1, with TRBD2 matching over 8 bases. In germline, CDR1 is SGHNT, CDR2 YYREEE (reference sequence). Trimming cost V 3 bases and J 7 bases; bases outside gene matches: 12. The CDR3 contains 16 residues. The CDR3 DNA reads TGTGCCAGCAGCTCGCTTCTAAGCGGGGGATCTAATGAGCAGTTCTTC. It specifies CASSSLLSGGSNEQFF. Full variable domain (rest looked up from reference TRBV5-4 and TRBJ2-1): ETGVTQSPTHLIKTRGQQVTLRCSSQSGHNTVSWYQQALGQGPQFIFQYYREEENGRGNFPPRFSGLQFPNYSSELNVNALELDDSALYLCASSSLLSGGSNEQFFGPGTRLTVL.

The V gene is TRBV6-5, the J gene TRBJ2-7; tentatively, D is TRBD1 (6 bases). Germline V gives CDR1 MNHEY, CDR2 SVGAGI. This CDR3 is built from 13 residues. The germline V and J ends were trimmed by 3 bases and 3 bases, with 9 bases remaining between them. CDR3 amino acids: CASSYRQDYEQYF. CDR3 sequence (DNA): TGTGCCAGCAGTTATCGACAGGACTACGAGCAGTACTTC.

At least ten counts were recorded for this clonotype. V gene TRBV7-8 combines with J gene TRBJ2-1; D is unresolved. V lost 4 bases and J 0 bases, leaving 16 bases between the germline ends. CDR3 length: 17 amino acids. Germline V gene sequence: CDR1 SGHVS, CDR2 FQNEAQ. The CDR3 is CASSSVSSVFSYNEQFF. DNA of the CDR3: TGTGCCAGCAGCTCCGTCTCCTCTGTATTCTCCTACAATGAGCAGTTCTTC.

This clonotype was seen at least ten times. This chain uses TRBV28 with TRBJ2-1, with D uncertain. With 4 bases removed from V and 5 bases from J, the gap between germline ends came to 18 bases. Germline CDR1 reads MDHEN; CDR2 reads SYDVKM. The CDR3 is 16 residues long. DNA of the CDR3: TGTGCCAGCAGTTATACAGCTACATACACCGACAATGAGCAGTTCTTC. Its protein is CASSYTATYTDNEQFF.

In this sample, this clonotype turned up a few times. This rearrangement joins TRBV20-1 to TRBJ2-7; D is uncertain. CDR3 length equals 12 residues. CDR1 and CDR2 from the germline V gene are DFQATT and SNEGSKA (reference sequence). V lost 6 bases and J lost 0, with 9 bases in between. CDR3 bases: TGCAGTGCCCAGTATCACTCCTACGAGCAGTACTTC. Amino acid sequence: CSAQYHSYEQYF.